The 9 T cell receptor beta chains below all came from one sample that was sequenced in a study of graft-versus-host responses after intestinal transplantation. TCRdb's table, derived via immunoSEQ multiplex PCR, lists solely in-frame clones and lacks some. The sample yields about 98,000 clones, more than 75% seen once. The sequenced sample was PBMCs, obtained 255 days after intestinal transplant. The receptors come from a human patient who received an intestinal transplant, so some T cells may come from the graft donor.

V usage is TRBV16 and J usage is TRBJ2-5; D tentatively fits TRBD1 or TRBD2 (5 bases each). The CDR3 has 17 amino acids. From germline, CDR1 is KGHSY and CDR2 FQNENV. The V gene lost 3 bases and the J gene lost 9 bases, with 26 bases spanning the gap. The CDR3 DNA reads TGTGCCAGCAGCCAGCTTGGGACGGACCTTGGTCAAAGGGCCCAGTACTTC. Protein product: CASSQLGTDLGQRAQYF.

This chain connects TRBV5-4 to TRBJ1-5, with D possibly being TRBD1 (5 bases). There are 17 residues in the CDR3. Germline V gene lookup returns CDR1 SGHNT and CDR2 YYREEE (reference sequence). V was shortened by 0 bases and J by 0 bases, with 13 bases between the two germline ends. The DNA for the CDR3 is TGTGCCAGCAGCTTGGAAACGCAGGACAATAGCAATCAGCCCCAGCATTTT. Its protein product is CASSLETQDNSNQPQHF.

The rearrangement joins TRBV5-6 to TRBJ2-2, with TRBD2 as a possible D gene (5 bases). This CDR3 is built from 14 residues. CDR1 is SGHDT and CDR2 is YYEEEE in the germline V gene. V was clipped by 3 bases and J by 8 bases, with 14 bases between them. The CDR3 sequence is CASSSDYTRGELFF. The CDR3 DNA reads as TGTGCCAGCAGCTCAGACTACACTAGGGGGGAGCTGTTTTTT.

The chain links TRBV28 to TRBJ1-4; TRBD1 aligns across 9 bases. The CDR3 sequence is 16 residues long. Germline assignment: CDR1 MDHEN and CDR2 SYDVKM. The J segment lost 8 bases and the V segment lost 7 bases, leaving 14 bases of the junction unmatched. This chain's CDR3 is CASTPYPGQGSEKLFF. The CDR3 DNA sequence: TGTGCCAGCACCCCCTATCCGGGACAGGGAAGCGAAAAACTGTTTTTT. Together with reference TRBV28 and TRBJ1-4, the CDR3 gives the full variable domain: DVKVTQSSRYLVKRTGEKVFLECVQDMDHENMFWYRQDPGLGLRLIYFSYDVKMKEKGDIPEGYSVSREKKERFSLILESASTNQTSMYLCASTPYPGQGSEKLFFGSGTQLSVL.

This chain uses TRBV4-3 with TRBJ1-5, with D unclear. The length of the CDR3 is 15 residues. V was shortened by 0 bases and J by 7 bases, with 13 bases between the two germline ends. In germline, CDR1 is LGHNA, CDR2 YSLEER. This CDR3 is CASSQDNLARQPQHF. The CDR3 DNA reads TGCGCCAGCAGCCAAGATAATCTCGCACGCCAGCCCCAGCATTTT.

The chain joins TRBV7-9 to TRBJ2-1, with no clear D. This CDR3 has 13 amino acids. Trimming took 2 bases from V and 9 from J, leaving 11 bases between them. Germline V gene sequence: CDR1 SEHNR, CDR2 FQNEAQ (reference sequence). The CDR3 spells CASSLNLLPEQFF. The CDR3 nucleotides are TGTGCCAGCAGCTTAAACCTTCTGCCTGAGCAGTTCTTC.

This rearrangement joins TRBV5-8 to TRBJ2-3, with 8 bases aligning to TRBD1. Germline trimming cut 4 bases from V and 10 bases from J; bases unmatched to any gene: 2. The CDR3 runs 11 residues. Germline values: CDR1 SGHTS, CDR2 YDEGEE. The CDR3 loop reads CASSDRGPQYF. CDR3 sequence (DNA): TGTGCCAGCAGCGACAGGGGTCCGCAGTATTTT.

This clone is labeled medium-sized (0.01 to 0.1%). J is TRBJ1-1 and V is TRBV28, with 8 bases lining up with TRBD1. V lost 10 bases, J lost 1 base, and 8 bases stayed unmatched. The CDR3 runs to 14 residues. Germline V gene data show CDR1 as MDHEN and CDR2 as SYDVKM. CDR3 DNA: TGTGCCATCCGGACAGGGATGGGGAACACTGAAGCTTTCTTT. This sequence encodes CAIRTGMGNTEAFF.

The gene calls are TRBV19 and TRBJ2-3, with 10 bases matching TRBD2. Germline V gene lookup returns CDR1 LNHDA and CDR2 SQIVND (reference sequence). V gave up 5 bases and J gave up 4 bases; unmatched junction bases: 9. This CDR3 region has 16 residues. The CDR3 here is CASSPYQAGGADTQYF. The CDR3 DNA reads as TGTGCCAGTAGTCCCTATCAAGCGGGGGGGGCAGATACGCAGTATTTT.